Presented here are 21 T cell receptor beta chains from one specimen sequenced in a study of Ad26.COV2.S vaccination and SARS-CoV-2 variants. Treatment specified: around 19 received Ad26.COV2.S at low or high dose, single or two shots; about 5 received placebo; per-sample allocation not given. Sampling occurred on day 63 after the first vaccine or placebo injection. Repertoires were generated with immunoSEQ multiplex PCR, while TCRdb's copy carries only in-frame clones and drops some. The sample shows a few hundred thousand clones, approximately 89% of them seen only once. The material sequenced was peripheral blood, taken in a trial of Ad26.COV2.S vaccine versus placebo. All receptors derive from a person between 18 and 65 years old who received the Ad26.COV2.S COVID-19 vaccine or a placebo.

The rearrangement links TRBV28 to TRBJ1-1; D unclear. V lost 4 bases to trimming and J lost 2 bases, with 8 bases between them. The CDR3 runs to 13 residues. Germline loops: CDR1 MDHEN, CDR2 SYDVKM. In DNA form, the CDR3 reads TGTGCCAGCAGTTCCCCGACTAACACTGAAGCTTTCTTT. Translation: CASSSPTNTEAFF. The full variable domain, in which reference TRBV28 and TRBJ1-1 provide the parts outside the CDR3, is DVKVTQSSRYLVKRTGEKVFLECVQDMDHENMFWYRQDPGLGLRLIYFSYDVKMKEKGDIPEGYSVSREKKERFSLILESASTNQTSMYLCASSSPTNTEAFFGQGTRLTVV.

This clone was observed a few times. The chain is built from TRBV28 and TRBJ1-5, with a weak D call TRBD1 (5 bases). Per the germline V gene, CDR1 is MDHEN and CDR2 is SYDVKM. The ends were cut back, 6 bases at V and 6 bases at J, with 15 bases in the middle. The CDR3 contains 14 residues. This chain's CDR3 is CASSRDGTAQPQHF. The CDR3 DNA is TGTGCCAGCAGCAGAGACGGGACGGCTCAGCCCCAGCATTTT.

The chain uses TRBV11-2 and TRBJ2-6; D remains unclear. Per germline, CDR1 SGHAT and CDR2 FQNNGV. The ends were cut back, 2 bases at V and 0 bases at J, with 14 bases in the middle. There are 18 residues in the CDR3. Here the CDR3 DNA reads TGTGCCAGCAGCTTAAGACGGCAGCCAGCCTCTGGGGCCAACGTCCTGACTTTC. It is translated as CASSLRRQPASGANVLTF.

As for this clone: Sequence at one end of the junction differs from germline and may be a read error. V gene TRBV4-2 combines with J gene TRBJ2-1; TRBD2 aligns across 8 bases. This CDR3 region has 19 residues. Germline V gene data show CDR1 as LGHNA and CDR2 as YNFKEQ. The CDR3 bases are TGTGCCAGCAGCAGATACCCCACACCCACTAGCGGCTCCGACAATGAGCAGTTCTTC. Amino acids: CASSRYPTPTSGSDNEQFF.

The chain recombines TRBV11-2 with TRBJ2-1; D is perhaps TRBD1 or TRBD2 (6 bases each). Germline lookup yields CDR1 SGHAT and CDR2 FQNNGV. Trimming took 3 bases from V and 4 from J, leaving 22 bases between them. The CDR3 is 18 amino acids. CDR3 in amino acids: CASSFGRGGGTRYNEQFF. The CDR3 DNA reads TGTGCCAGCAGCTTTGGCCGGGGAGGTGGGACACGGTACAATGAGCAGTTCTTC.

V usage is TRBV11-2 and J usage is TRBJ2-7, with 9 nucleotides matching TRBD1. The germline V gene encodes CDR1 SGHAT and CDR2 FQNNGV. V lost 5 bases to trimming and J lost 6 bases; unmatched junction nucleotides: 8. The CDR3 length is 14 residues. The CDR3 DNA reads TGTGCCAGCAGCGTGGGACAGGGAATGGCCGAGCAGTACTTC. Translating gives CASSVGQGMAEQYF.

The chain has TRBV19 and TRBJ2-1, with 8 bases matching TRBD2. Germline-derived CDR1 and CDR2 are LNHDA and SQIVND (reference sequence). This CDR3 comprises 14 residues. The junction had 10 bases not matched to a gene; V was cut back by 10 bases and J by 5 bases. This chain's CDR3 is CATVMTSANNEQFF. The CDR3 region has the DNA TGTGCCACAGTCATGACTAGCGCTAACAATGAGCAGTTCTTC. Using reference TRBV19 and TRBJ2-1 for the parts outside the CDR3, the full variable domain is DGGITQSPKYLFRKEGQNVTLSCEQNLNHDAMYWYRQDPGQGLRLIYYSQIVNDFQKGDIAEGYSVSREKKESFPLTVTSAQKNPTAFYLCATVMTSANNEQFFGPGTRLTVL.

The gene calls are TRBV19 and TRBJ1-5, with D perhaps TRBD1 (5 bases). Germline V gene sequence: CDR1 LNHDA, CDR2 SQIVND (reference sequence). This CDR3 has 15 residues. The V end was cut by 2 bases, the J end by 6 bases, with 14 bases between. CDR3 nucleotide sequence: TGTGCCAGTAGTATAAGGCAGGGCCGAGGTCAGCCCCAGCATTTT. This translates into CASSIRQGRGQPQHF.

The chain links TRBV19 to TRBJ1-1; no firm D call. This CDR3 contains 11 residues. The V and J ends lost 7 bases and 8 bases respectively, with 11 bases between them. CDR1 LNHDA and CDR2 SQIVND come from the germline V gene (reference sequence). The CDR3 DNA sequence: TGTGCCAGTACTAACGGCGGGGAAGCTTTCTTT. Translating gives CASTNGGEAFF.

This clone showed up many times. The chain links TRBV6-5 to TRBJ2-7, with TRBD1 matching over 9 bases. This CDR3 spans 14 amino acids. Germline loops: CDR1 MNHEY, CDR2 SVGAGI. V lost 6 bases and J lost 7; bases outside the gene matches: 10. The CDR3 sequence: CASSPDRGMGEQYF. The CDR3 DNA sequence: TGTGCCAGCAGCCCGGACAGGGGTATGGGGGAGCAGTACTTC.

The genes are TRBV5-1 and TRBJ1-3; D gene uncertain. The germline V gene has CDR1 SGHRS and CDR2 YFSETQ. The V end was cut by 4 bases, the J end by 0 bases, with 8 bases between. The CDR3 loop spans 14 amino acids. Written as DNA, the CDR3 is TGCGCCAGCAGCGGCGGAGGCTCTGGAAACACCATATATTTT. Translated: CASSGGGSGNTIYF.

The count of this clone is one. The chain couples TRBV18 to TRBJ1-3, with 7 bases aligning to TRBD1. Germline V gene data show CDR1 as KGHSH and CDR2 as LQKENI. The CDR3 consists of 14 residues. The J segment lost 4 bases and the V segment lost 4 bases, leaving 4 bases of the junction unmatched. The CDR3 protein is CASSLGTVGNTIYF. CDR3 coding DNA: TGTGCCAGCTCACTCGGGACAGTCGGAAACACCATATATTTT.

The rearrangement uses TRBV15 and TRBJ2-1, with D possibly TRBD2 on 5 matching bases. CDR1 LNHNV and CDR2 YYDKDF come from the germline V gene (reference sequence). The CDR3 has 16 residues. V was shortened by 3 bases and J by 0 bases, with 12 bases between the two germline ends. DNA of the CDR3: TGTGCCACCAGCAGGGGAGACGGAGGCTCCTACAATGAGCAGTTCTTC. Translation gives CATSRGDGGSYNEQFF. Supplemented by reference TRBV15 and TRBJ2-1, the full variable domain reads DAMVIQNPRYQVTQFGKPVTLSCSQTLNHNVMYWYQQKSSQAPKLLFHYYDKDFNNEADTPDNFQSRRPNTSFCFLDIRSPGLGDTAMYLCATSRGDGGSYNEQFFGPGTRLTVL.

V usage is TRBV2 and J usage is TRBJ2-1; D gene uncertain. The CDR3 extends over 11 amino acids. CDR1 is SNHLY and CDR2 is FYNNEI in the germline V gene. The V and J ends lost 7 bases and 5 bases respectively, with 6 bases between them. In DNA, the CDR3 is TGTGCCAGCAACCAAAACAATGAGCAGTTCTTC. This translates into CASNQNNEQFF. The full variable domain, its missing parts supplied by reference TRBV2 and TRBJ2-1, is EPEVTQTPSHQVTQMGQEVILRCVPISNHLYFYWYRQILGQKVEFLVSFYNNEISEKSEIFDDQFSVERPDGSNFTLKIRSTKLEDSAMYFCASNQNNEQFFGPGTRLTVL.

The genes are TRBV6-5 and TRBJ1-1; the D gene is possibly TRBD1 (6 bases). The CDR3 length is 12 residues. CDR1 and CDR2 (germline): MNHEY, SVGAGI. V lost 8 bases and J 7 bases, leaving 14 bases between the germline ends. Here the CDR3 DNA reads TGTGCCAGCTGGGGGGGGCATGTTGAAGCTTTCTTT. Residues: CASWGGHVEAFF.

The V call is TRBV27, the J call TRBJ1-5; perhaps TRBD1 as D (5 bases). CDR1 MNHEY and CDR2 SMNVEV come from the germline V gene (reference sequence). The CDR3 loop spans 13 amino acids. The V end lost 3 bases, the J end lost 9 bases, and 12 bases lay between the germline ends. The CDR3 DNA follows: TGTGCCAGCAGTTTTGTGGGGGAAGGGCCCCAGCATTTT. Encoded protein: CASSFVGEGPQHF.

The V call is TRBV3-1 (or the pseudogene TRBV3-2), the J call TRBJ2-7, with TRBD2 identical over 8 bases. This CDR3 is 15 amino acids long. Looked up from germline, CDR1 is LGHDT and CDR2 is YNNKEL (reference sequence). Trimming at V came to 0 bases and at J to 5 bases, leaving 6 bases not matched to a gene. CDR3 coding DNA: TGTGCCAGCAGCCAAGATCCGGGGGGGCGGGACGAGCAGTACTTC. This codes for CASSQDPGGRDEQYF.

The CDR3 DNA reads as TGTGCCAGCAGCCGGGCCCAGGGGGCTCACGAAAAACTGTTTTTT. It encodes CASSRAQGAHEKLFF. The chain joins TRBV7-2 to TRBJ1-4, with 8 positions matching TRBD1. The germline V gene encodes CDR1 SGHTA and CDR2 FQGNSA. The V gene end was trimmed by 5 bases and the J gene end by 8 bases; junction bases not matched to a gene: 10. CDR3 length: 15 amino acids. The variable domain in full, completed from reference TRBV7-2 and TRBJ1-4, reads GAGVSQSPSNKVTEKGKDVELRCDPISGHTALYWYRQSLGQGLEFLIYFQGNSAPDKSGLPSDRFSAERTGGSVSTLTIQRTQQEDSAVYLCASSRAQGAHEKLFFGSGTQLSVL.

The chain has TRBV18 and TRBJ2-1, with 12 bases fitting TRBD2. This CDR3 contains 15 residues. After removal of 4 bases from V and 3 bases from J, the junction contained 1 base not matched to a gene. Germline CDR1 reads KGHSH; CDR2 reads LQKENI. As DNA, the CDR3 is TGTGCCAGCTCACAGGGACTAGCGGGCTACAATGAGCAGTTCTTC. Protein product: CASSQGLAGYNEQFF.

V usage is TRBV6-2 or TRBV6-3 and J usage is TRBJ1-2, with unresolved D. The CDR3 extends over 12 amino acids. Germline V gene data show CDR1 as MNHEY and CDR2 as SVGEGT. The V end was cut by 5 bases, the J end by 5 bases, with 9 bases between. DNA for the CDR3: TGTGCCAGCAGTCCCGACGGGTATGGCTACACCTTC. This encodes CASSPDGYGYTF.

The J gene is TRBJ2-7, the V gene TRBV5-4; 7 nucleotides line up with TRBD2. The CDR3 extends over 16 amino acids. V was clipped by 0 bases and J by 1 base; unmatched bases: 7. Germline values: CDR1 SGHNT, CDR2 YYREEE (reference sequence). CDR3 amino acids: CASSLAGGGRSYEQYF. DNA of the CDR3: TGTGCCAGCAGCTTGGCCGGCGGGGGAAGGTCCTACGAGCAGTACTTC.